Described below is a single T cell receptor (beta chain) sequence and its context. Its antigen is undetermined. The CDR3 is made up of 13 amino acids. The trim removed 1 base at V and 8 bases at J, leaving 7 bases unmatched. Germline-derived CDR1 and CDR2 are GTSNPN and SVGIG (reference sequence). Investigators isolated RNA and reverse transcribed it into cDNA to act as the sequencing template. Method: immunoSEQ multiplex PCR; TCRdb's copy keeps in-frame clones and lacks some. The data contain more than 100,000 clones, 53% of them singletons. The data were obtained in a study of CD8+ T cells in alopecia areata. Turning to the study itself: Tofacitinib continued for 6 to 18 months and was then withheld for 6 months.

Treatment in this sample: oral pan-JAK inhibitor, 5-10 mg twice daily. It was from alopecia areata patients that lesional scalp punch biopsies and peripheral blood were collected. Points from the study as a whole: Baseline CD8+ expansion's link to response remains uncertain, as there was one nonresponder. Between patients, shared TCR sequences were less clear than in mice. This was possibly due in part to HLA diversity in the patient population.

The origin of this receptor is a human donor with alopecia areata. The material was CD4+ T cells sorted from blood, obtained at week 4, from a patient treated with tofacitinib. The chain uses TRBV30 and TRBJ1-2; TRBD1 agrees at 7 bases. The CDR3 bases are TGTGCCTGGAGTGGACAGGGCCCAGCGGGCTACACCTTC. It is translated as CAWSGQGPAGYTF. The whole variable domain, remainder taken from reference TRBV30 and TRBJ1-2, is SQTIHQWPATLVQPVGSPLSLECTVEGTSNPNLYWYRQAAGRGLQLLFYSVGIGQISSEVPQNLSASRPQDRQFILSSKKLLLSDSGFYLCAWSGQGPAGYTFGSGTRLTVV.